Reported below is one TCR beta chain. Its antigen is not identified. Clones were sequenced by immunoSEQ multiplex PCR, and TCRdb holds only the in-frame ones, with some missing. The sample carries tens of thousands of clones, 65% to 85% recorded once. These data come from a study of vaccination effects on CD4 cells after COVID-19. In the study overall: Participants were vaccinated with two doses of either the BNT162b2 or mRNA-1273 vaccine.

Study-level findings and limits: Both infection-induced and vaccine-induced clones contracted markedly at late post-vaccination timepoints. Missing from the study were early post-infection timepoints, and its convalescent patients were few. Cross-reactivity with common cold coronaviruses was shown by only 1 of 255 vaccine-induced clones in healthy vaccinees.

Under the ViraFEST assay, PBMC were stimulated with viral peptide pools so that antigen-specific CD4+ T cells expanded. Sequencing was performed afterwards. Following an approximately 11-day culture, CD4+ T cells were purified. Testing of the vaccine recipients showed negative nucleocapsid antibodies and no prior SARS-CoV-2 infection. This TCR came from a human donor who received a COVID-19 vaccine. This specimen consisted of CD4+ T cells from PBMCs cultured with HCoV-NL63 spike peptides, obtained before COVID-19 vaccination.

Written as DNA, the CDR3 is TGTGCCAGTAGATTTAGCGGGGGAAGAGGCTACACCTTC. Its protein is CASRFSGGRGYTF. The chain joins TRBV19 to TRBJ1-2; tentatively, D is TRBD1 (5 bases). Trimming removed 6 bases from V and 8 bases from J, with 16 bases in between. Per germline, CDR1 LNHDA and CDR2 SQIVND (reference sequence). CDR3 length: 13 amino acids.